This TCR beta chain was captured by sequencing in a study of PD-L1 blockade in urothelial cancer. Study-level information: Chemotherapy regimens numbering 0 to 3 had been given to patients.

Using immunoSEQ multiplex PCR, the repertoire was profiled, and TCRdb retains in-frame clones only, with some absent. The sample lists 55,000 to 80,000 clones, about 86% occurring once. The time point denotes: pretreatment peripheral blood. The germline V and J ends were trimmed by 1 base and 4 bases, with 9 bases remaining between them. The CDR3 length is 14 residues. Germline CDR1 SGHRS, CDR2 YFSETQ. This clone was detected a few times. The source material was PBMCs, sampled around atezolizumab (anti-PD-L1) treatment. The chain recombines TRBV5-1 with TRBJ2-1, with a tentative D call TRBD2 (5 bases). This clonotype was obtained from a man between 65 and 85 years old with urothelial cancer. The CDR3 spells CASSLSTGYNEQFF. CDR3 nucleotide sequence: TGCGCCAGCAGCTTGTCGACGGGGTACAATGAGCAGTTCTTC.